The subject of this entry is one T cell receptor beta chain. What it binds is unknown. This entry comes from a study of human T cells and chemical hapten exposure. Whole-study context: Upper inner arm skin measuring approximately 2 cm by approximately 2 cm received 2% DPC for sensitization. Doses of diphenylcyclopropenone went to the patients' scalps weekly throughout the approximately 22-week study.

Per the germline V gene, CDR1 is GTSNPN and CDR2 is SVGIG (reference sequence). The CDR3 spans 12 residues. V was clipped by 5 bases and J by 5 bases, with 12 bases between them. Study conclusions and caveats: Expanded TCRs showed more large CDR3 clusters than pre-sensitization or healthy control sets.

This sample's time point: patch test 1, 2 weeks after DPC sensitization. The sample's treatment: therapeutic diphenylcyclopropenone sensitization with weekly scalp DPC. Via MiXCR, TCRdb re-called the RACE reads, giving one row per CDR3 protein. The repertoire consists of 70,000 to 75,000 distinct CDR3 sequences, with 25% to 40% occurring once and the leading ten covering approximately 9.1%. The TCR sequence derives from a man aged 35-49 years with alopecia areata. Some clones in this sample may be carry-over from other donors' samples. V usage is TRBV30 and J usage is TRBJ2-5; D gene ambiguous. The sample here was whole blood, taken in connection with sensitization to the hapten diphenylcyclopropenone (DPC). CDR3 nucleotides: TGTGCCTGGTCCCGAGAGGCGGAGACCCAGTACTTC. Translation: CAWSREAETQYF. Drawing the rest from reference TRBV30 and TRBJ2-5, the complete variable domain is SQTIHQWPATLVQPVGSPLSLECTVEGTSNPNLYWYRQAAGRGLQLLFYSVGIGQISSEVPQNLSASRPQDRQFILSSKKLLLSDSGFYLCAWSREAETQYFGPGTRLLVL.